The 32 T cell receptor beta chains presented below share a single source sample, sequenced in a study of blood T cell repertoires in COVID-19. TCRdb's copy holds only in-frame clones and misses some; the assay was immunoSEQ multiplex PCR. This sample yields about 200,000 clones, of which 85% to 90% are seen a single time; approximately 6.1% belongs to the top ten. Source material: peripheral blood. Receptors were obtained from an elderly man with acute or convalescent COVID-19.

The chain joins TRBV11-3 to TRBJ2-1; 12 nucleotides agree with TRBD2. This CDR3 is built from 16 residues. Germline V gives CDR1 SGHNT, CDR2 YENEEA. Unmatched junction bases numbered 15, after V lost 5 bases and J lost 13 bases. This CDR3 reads CASSVTSGSPQIEQFF. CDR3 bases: TGTGCCAGCAGCGTGACTAGCGGGAGCCCCCAGATTGAACAGTTCTTC.

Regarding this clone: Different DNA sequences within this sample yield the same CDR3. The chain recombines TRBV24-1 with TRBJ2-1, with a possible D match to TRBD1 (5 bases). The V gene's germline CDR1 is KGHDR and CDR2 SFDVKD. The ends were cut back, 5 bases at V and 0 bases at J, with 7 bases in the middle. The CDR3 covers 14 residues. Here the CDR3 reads CATSGTGSYNEQFF. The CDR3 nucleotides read TGTGCCACCAGTGGAACAGGCTCCTACAATGAGCAGTTCTTC.

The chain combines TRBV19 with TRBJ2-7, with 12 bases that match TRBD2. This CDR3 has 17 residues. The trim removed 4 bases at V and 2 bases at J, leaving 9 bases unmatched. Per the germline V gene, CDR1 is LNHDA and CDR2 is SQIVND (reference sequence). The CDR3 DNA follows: TGTGCCAGTAGTACTCGCTCGACTAGCGGGAGACCCTACGAGCAGTACTTC. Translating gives CASSTRSTSGRPYEQYF.

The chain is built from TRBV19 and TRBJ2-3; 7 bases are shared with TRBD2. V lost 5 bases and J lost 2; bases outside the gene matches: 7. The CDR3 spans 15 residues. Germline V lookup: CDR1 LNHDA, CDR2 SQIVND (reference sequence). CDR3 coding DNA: TGTGCCAGTAGTCTAGGGACTACTTTCACAGATACGCAGTATTTT. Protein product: CASSLGTTFTDTQYF.

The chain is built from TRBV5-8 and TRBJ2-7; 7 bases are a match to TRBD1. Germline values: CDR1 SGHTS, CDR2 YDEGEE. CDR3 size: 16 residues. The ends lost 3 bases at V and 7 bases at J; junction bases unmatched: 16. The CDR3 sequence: CASSSASGTGAQEQYF. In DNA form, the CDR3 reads TGTGCCAGCAGCTCTGCCAGTGGTACAGGGGCTCAGGAGCAGTACTTC.

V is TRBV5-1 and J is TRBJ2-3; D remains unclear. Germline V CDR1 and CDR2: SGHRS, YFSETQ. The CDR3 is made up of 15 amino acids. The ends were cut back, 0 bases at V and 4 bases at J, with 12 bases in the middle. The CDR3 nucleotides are TGCGCCAGCAGCTTGGGTCTTGTGTTCGCAGATACGCAGTATTTT. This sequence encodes CASSLGLVFADTQYF.

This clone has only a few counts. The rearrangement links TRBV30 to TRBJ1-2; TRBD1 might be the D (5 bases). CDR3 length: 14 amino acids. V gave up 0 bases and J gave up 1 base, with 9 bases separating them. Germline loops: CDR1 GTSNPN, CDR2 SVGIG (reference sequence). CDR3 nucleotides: TGTGCCTGGAGTGTACAGGAGATTAACTATGGCTACACCTTC. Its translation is CAWSVQEINYGYTF.

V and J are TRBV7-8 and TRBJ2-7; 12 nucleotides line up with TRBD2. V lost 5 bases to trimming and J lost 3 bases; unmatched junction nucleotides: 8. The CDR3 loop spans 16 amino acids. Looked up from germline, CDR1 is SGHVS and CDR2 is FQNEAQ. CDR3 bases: TGTGCCAGCAGCACTCGTTCGACTAGCGGGAGCTACGAGCAGTACTTC. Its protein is CASSTRSTSGSYEQYF.

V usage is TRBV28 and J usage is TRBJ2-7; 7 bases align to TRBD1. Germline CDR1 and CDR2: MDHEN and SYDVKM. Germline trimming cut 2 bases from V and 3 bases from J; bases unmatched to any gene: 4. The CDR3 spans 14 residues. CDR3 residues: CASSLRDRIYEQYF. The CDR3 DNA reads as TGTGCCAGCAGTTTACGGGACAGAATCTACGAGCAGTACTTC.

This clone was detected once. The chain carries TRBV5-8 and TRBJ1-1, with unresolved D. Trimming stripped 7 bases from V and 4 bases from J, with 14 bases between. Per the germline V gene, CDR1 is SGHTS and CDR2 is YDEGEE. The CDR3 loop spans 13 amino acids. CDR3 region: CASGLRSVTEAFF. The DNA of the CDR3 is TGTGCCAGCGGCCTTAGGAGCGTCACTGAAGCTTTCTTT.

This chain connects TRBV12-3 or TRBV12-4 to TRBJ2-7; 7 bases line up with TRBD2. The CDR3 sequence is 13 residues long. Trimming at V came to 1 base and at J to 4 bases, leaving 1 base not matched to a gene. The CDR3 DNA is TGTGCCAGCAGTTTAGGGGAGGGGTACGAGCAGTACGTC. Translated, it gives CASSLGEGYEQYV.

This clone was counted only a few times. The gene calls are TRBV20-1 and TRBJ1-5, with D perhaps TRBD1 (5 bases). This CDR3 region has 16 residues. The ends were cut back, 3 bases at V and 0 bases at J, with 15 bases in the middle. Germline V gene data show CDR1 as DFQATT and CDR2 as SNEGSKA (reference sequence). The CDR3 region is CSASDYRQPSNQPQHF. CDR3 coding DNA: TGCAGTGCTAGTGATTACCGACAGCCTAGCAATCAGCCCCAGCATTTT.

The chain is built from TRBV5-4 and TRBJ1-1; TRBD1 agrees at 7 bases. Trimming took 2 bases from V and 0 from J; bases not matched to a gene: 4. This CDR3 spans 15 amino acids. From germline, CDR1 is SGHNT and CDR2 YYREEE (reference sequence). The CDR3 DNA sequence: TGTGCCAGCAGCTTCCCAGGGACAGTGAACACTGAAGCTTTCTTT. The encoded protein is CASSFPGTVNTEAFF.

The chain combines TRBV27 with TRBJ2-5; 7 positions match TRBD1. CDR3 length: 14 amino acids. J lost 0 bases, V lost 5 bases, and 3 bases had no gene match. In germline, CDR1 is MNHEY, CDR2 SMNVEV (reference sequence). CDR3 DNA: TGTGCCAGCAGTAAACAGGGGTACCAAGAGACCCAGTACTTC. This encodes CASSKQGYQETQYF.

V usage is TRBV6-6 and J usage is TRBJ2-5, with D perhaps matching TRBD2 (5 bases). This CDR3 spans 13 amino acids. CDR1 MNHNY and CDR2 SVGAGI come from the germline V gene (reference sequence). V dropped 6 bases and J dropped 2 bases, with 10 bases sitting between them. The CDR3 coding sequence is TGTGCCAGCAGGGGGAGCGGACAAGAGACCCAGTACTTC. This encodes CASRGSGQETQYF.

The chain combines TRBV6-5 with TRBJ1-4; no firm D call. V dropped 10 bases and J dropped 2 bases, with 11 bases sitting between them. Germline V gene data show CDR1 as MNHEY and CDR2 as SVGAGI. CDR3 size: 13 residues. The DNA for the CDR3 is TGTGCCACCCGGTTCCCGACTAATGAAAAACTGTTTTTT. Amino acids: CATRFPTNEKLFF.

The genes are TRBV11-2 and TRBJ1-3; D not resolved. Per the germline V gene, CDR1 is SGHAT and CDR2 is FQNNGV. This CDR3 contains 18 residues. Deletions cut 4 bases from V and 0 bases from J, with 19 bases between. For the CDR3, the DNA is TGTGCCAGCAGCTCCTCACACCAAAGAGCTAGCTCTGGAAACACCATATATTTT. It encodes CASSSSHQRASSGNTIYF. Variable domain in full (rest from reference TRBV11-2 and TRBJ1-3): EAGVAQSPRYKIIEKRQSVAFWCNPISGHATLYWYQQILGQGPKLLIQFQNNGVVDDSQLPKDRFSAERLKGVDSTLKIQPAKLEDSAVYLCASSSSHQRASSGNTIYFGEGSWLTVV.

The CDR3 reads CASSLIAGGSDTQYF. CDR3 bases: TGTGCCAGCAGCTTAATAGCGGGAGGTTCTGATACGCAGTATTTT. The chain uses TRBV5-8 and TRBJ2-3, with 10 bases fitting TRBD2. The V gene's germline CDR1 is SGHTS and CDR2 YDEGEE. The CDR3 spans 15 residues. The ends lost 2 bases at V and 6 bases at J; junction bases unmatched: 6.

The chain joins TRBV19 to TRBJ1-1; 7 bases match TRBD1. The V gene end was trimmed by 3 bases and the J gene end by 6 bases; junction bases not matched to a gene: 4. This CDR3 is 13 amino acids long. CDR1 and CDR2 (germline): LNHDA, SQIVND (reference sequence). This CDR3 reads CASSIRGIAEAFF. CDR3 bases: TGTGCCAGTAGTATCAGGGGGATCGCTGAAGCTTTCTTT.

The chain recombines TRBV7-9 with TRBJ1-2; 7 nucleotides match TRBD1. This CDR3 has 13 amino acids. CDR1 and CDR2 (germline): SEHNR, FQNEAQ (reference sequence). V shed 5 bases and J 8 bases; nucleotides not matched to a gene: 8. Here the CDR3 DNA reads TGTGCCAGCAGCACCTCAGGGGGTAACGGCTACACCTTC. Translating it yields CASSTSGGNGYTF.

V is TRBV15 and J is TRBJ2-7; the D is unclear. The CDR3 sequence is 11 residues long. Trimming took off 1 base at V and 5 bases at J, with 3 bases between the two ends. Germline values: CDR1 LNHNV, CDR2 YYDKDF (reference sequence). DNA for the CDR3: TGTGCCACCAGCAGAGTCGACGAGCAGTACGTC. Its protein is CATSRVDEQYV.

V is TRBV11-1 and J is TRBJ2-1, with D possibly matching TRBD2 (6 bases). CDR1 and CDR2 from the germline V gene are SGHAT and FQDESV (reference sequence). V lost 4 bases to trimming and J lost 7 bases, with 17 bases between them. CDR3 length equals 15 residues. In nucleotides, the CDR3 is TGTGCCAGCAGCTCCCGAAAGGGACTTCGTAATGAGCAGTTCTTC. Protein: CASSSRKGLRNEQFF.

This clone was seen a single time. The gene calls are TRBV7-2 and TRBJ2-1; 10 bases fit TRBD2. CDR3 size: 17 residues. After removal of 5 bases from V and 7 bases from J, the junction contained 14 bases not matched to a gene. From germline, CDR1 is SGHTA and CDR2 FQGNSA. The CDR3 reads CASSQRFGLAGANEQFF. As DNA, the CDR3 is TGTGCCAGCAGCCAGAGGTTCGGGCTAGCGGGAGCGAATGAGCAGTTCTTC.

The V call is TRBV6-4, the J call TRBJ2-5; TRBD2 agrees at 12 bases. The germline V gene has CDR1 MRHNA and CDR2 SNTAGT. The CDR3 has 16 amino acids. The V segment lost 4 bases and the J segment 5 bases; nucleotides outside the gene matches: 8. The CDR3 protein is CASSGLAGVPGETQYF. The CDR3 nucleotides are TGTGCCAGCAGTGGACTAGCGGGAGTCCCGGGCGAGACCCAGTACTTC.

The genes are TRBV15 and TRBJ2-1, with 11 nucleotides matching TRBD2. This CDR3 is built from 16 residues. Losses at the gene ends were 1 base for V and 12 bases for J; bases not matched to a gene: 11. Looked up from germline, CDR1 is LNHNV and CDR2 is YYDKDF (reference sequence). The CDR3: CATSRGLGVAGGGQFF. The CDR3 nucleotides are TGTGCCACCAGCAGAGGACTCGGGGTAGCGGGAGGGGGGCAGTTCTTC.

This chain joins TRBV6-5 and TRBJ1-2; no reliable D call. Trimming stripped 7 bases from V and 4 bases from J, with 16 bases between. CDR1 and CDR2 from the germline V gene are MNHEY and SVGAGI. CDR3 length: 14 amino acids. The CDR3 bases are TGTGCCAGCACCGAAGAGGCAGGAGGCTATGGCTACACCTTC. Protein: CASTEEAGGYGYTF.

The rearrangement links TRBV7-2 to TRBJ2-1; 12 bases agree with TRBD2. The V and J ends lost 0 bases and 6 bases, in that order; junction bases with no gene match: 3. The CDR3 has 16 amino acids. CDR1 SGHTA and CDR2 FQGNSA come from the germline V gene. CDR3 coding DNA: TGTGCCAGCAGCTTAGCGGGACTAGCGGGCCTCAATGAGCAGTTCTTC. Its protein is CASSLAGLAGLNEQFF. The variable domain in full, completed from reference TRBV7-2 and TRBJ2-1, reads GAGVSQSPSNKVTEKGKDVELRCDPISGHTALYWYRQSLGQGLEFLIYFQGNSAPDKSGLPSDRFSAERTGGSVSTLTIQRTQQEDSAVYLCASSLAGLAGLNEQFFGPGTRLTVL.

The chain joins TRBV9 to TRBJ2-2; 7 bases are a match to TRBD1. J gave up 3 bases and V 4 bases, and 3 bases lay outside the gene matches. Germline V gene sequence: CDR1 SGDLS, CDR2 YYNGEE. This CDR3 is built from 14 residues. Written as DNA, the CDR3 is TGTGCCAGCAGCTTCCAGGGGGACACCGGGGAGCTGTTTTTT. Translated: CASSFQGDTGELFF.

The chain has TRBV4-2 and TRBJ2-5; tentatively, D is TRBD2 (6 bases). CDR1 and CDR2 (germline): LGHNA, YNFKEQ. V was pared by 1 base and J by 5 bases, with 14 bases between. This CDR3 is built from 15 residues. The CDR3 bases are TGTGCCAGCAGCCAAGTCGGGGGTTTGGAGGAGACCCAGTACTTC. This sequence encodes CASSQVGGLEETQYF.

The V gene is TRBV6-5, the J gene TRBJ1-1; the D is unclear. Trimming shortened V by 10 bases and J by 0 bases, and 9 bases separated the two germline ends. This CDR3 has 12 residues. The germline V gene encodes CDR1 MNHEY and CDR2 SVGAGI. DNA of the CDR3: TGTGCCACCCTTATCCTGAACACTGAAGCTTTCTTT. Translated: CATLILNTEAFF.

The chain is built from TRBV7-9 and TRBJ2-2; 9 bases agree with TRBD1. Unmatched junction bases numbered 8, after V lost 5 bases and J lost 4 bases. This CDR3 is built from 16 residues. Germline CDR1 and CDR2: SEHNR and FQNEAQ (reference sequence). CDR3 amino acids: CASSGGGTGFTGELFF. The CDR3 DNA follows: TGTGCCAGCAGCGGAGGCGGGACAGGGTTCACCGGGGAGCTGTTTTTT. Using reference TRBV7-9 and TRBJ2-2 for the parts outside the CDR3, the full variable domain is DTGVSQNPRHKITKRGQNVTFRCDPISEHNRLYWYRQTLGQGPEFLTYFQNEAQLEKSRLLSDRFSAERPKGSFSTLEIQRTEQGDSAMYLCASSGGGTGFTGELFFGEGSRLTVL.

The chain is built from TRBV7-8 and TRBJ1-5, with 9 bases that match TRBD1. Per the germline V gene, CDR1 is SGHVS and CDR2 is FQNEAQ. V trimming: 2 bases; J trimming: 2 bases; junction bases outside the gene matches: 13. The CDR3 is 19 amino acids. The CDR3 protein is CASSLTALTGGRGNQPQHF. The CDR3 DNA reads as TGTGCCAGCAGCTTAACGGCCTTAACAGGGGGCCGAGGCAATCAGCCCCAGCATTTT.